These 20 T cell receptor beta chains came from one sample sequenced in a study of cytomegalovirus exposure and HLA in healthy donors (dated by TCRdb to the late 2010s). Receptor amplification or capture employed the immunoSEQ multiplex PCR assay. Entries here come from immuneACCESS through TCRdb and include only in-frame sequences with V and J called. Some clones fail to appear in such tables; in the studies checked, an unresolved V gene covers under half of the shortfall, and the cause of the remainder is unknown. The sample table contains about 340,000 clones; only one count was recorded for more than 80% of them. Around 0.84% of the sample is held by the ten biggest clonotypes. The sample was PBMCs. Every receptor here comes from a woman between 18 and 29 years old in good health and CMV-seronegative.

The chain carries TRBV30 and TRBJ2-2; tentatively, D is TRBD1 (5 bases). Trimming left V 3 bases short and J 7 bases short, with 21 bases between. The CDR3 has 16 amino acids. From germline, CDR1 is GTSNPN and CDR2 SVGIG (reference sequence). CDR3 sequence: CAWSTYGQGQGGELFF. In DNA, the CDR3 is TGTGCCTGGAGCACATACGGTCAGGGTCAAGGCGGGGAGCTGTTTTTT.

The rearrangement joins TRBV7-2 to TRBJ2-7; TRBD2 aligns across 9 bases. Germline values: CDR1 SGHTA, CDR2 FQGNSA. The CDR3 runs to 16 residues. The junction had 11 bases not matched to a gene; V was cut back by 2 bases and J by 6 bases. CDR3 residues: CASSLRGSGRTGEQYF. CDR3 coding DNA: TGTGCCAGCAGCTTAAGGGGTAGCGGGAGAACCGGCGAGCAGTACTTC.

V is TRBV4-1 and J is TRBJ2-7; no clear D gene. Germline V gene lookup returns CDR1 MGHRA and CDR2 YSYEKL. V was clipped by 1 base and J by 5 bases, with 9 bases between them. The CDR3 sequence is 13 residues long. The CDR3 bases are TGCGCCAGCAGCCAAGCCCCCTCGGACGAGCAGTACTTC. Its protein product is CASSQAPSDEQYF.

The table lists this clone with a few counts. V usage is TRBV19 and J usage is TRBJ2-7, with 11 bases that match TRBD2. There are 15 residues in the CDR3. Germline-derived CDR1 and CDR2 are LNHDA and SQIVND (reference sequence). V was pared by 5 bases and J by 0 bases, with 3 bases of the junction left unmatched. In nucleotides, the CDR3 is TGTGCCAGTAGTTTGACTAGCGGGAACTCCTACGAGCAGTACTTC. Protein: CASSLTSGNSYEQYF.

The chain combines TRBV11-1 with TRBJ1-2; 8 nucleotides match TRBD1. Germline V lookup: CDR1 SGHAT, CDR2 FQDESV (reference sequence). Trimming cost V 4 bases and J 4 bases; bases outside gene matches: 2. The CDR3 contains 13 residues. The CDR3 spells CASSSDRGYGYTF. CDR3 sequence (DNA): TGTGCCAGCAGCTCTGACAGGGGCTATGGCTACACCTTC.

The chain joins TRBV19 to TRBJ2-2; 8 nucleotides match TRBD2. Looked up from germline, CDR1 is LNHDA and CDR2 is SQIVND (reference sequence). Trimming removed 2 bases from V and 4 bases from J; junction bases left unmatched: 0. The CDR3 is 14 amino acids. In DNA, the CDR3 is TGTGCCAGTAGTATACTAGCGGGCACCGGGGAGCTGTTTTTT. Its protein is CASSILAGTGELFF. Looking up the rest from reference TRBV19 and TRBJ2-2 gives the full variable domain: DGGITQSPKYLFRKEGQNVTLSCEQNLNHDAMYWYRQDPGQGLRLIYYSQIVNDFQKGDIAEGYSVSREKKESFPLTVTSAQKNPTAFYLCASSILAGTGELFFGEGSRLTVL.

This chain links TRBV11-2 with TRBJ1-1; no definite D call. Trimming removed 5 bases from V and 3 bases from J, with 4 bases in between. CDR1 SGHAT and CDR2 FQNNGV come from the germline V gene. The CDR3 consists of 11 residues. CDR3 residues: CASSPYTEAFF. The CDR3 DNA reads TGTGCCAGCAGCCCATACACTGAAGCTTTCTTT.

This rearrangement joins TRBV27 to TRBJ2-4; TRBD1 aligns across 8 bases. The length of the CDR3 is 15 residues. J was trimmed by 0 bases and V by 2 bases; bases with no gene match: 0. Germline V CDR1 and CDR2: MNHEY, SMNVEV (reference sequence). The CDR3: CASSLTGGAKNIQYF. Here the CDR3 DNA reads TGTGCCAGCAGTTTAACAGGGGGAGCCAAAAACATTCAGTACTTC.

The rearrangement joins TRBV28 to TRBJ2-7; 14 bases align to TRBD2. V shed 3 bases and J 4 bases; nucleotides not matched to a gene: 2. Germline CDR1 is MDHEN and CDR2 is SYDVKM. CDR3 length: 15 amino acids. The CDR3 sequence: CASSLGTSGRYEQYF. The CDR3 bases are TGTGCCAGCAGTTTGGGGACTAGCGGGAGATACGAGCAGTACTTC.

The V and J genes are TRBV18 and TRBJ1-2; D is uncertain. The germline V gene has CDR1 KGHSH and CDR2 LQKENI. Deletions cut 6 bases from V and 1 base from J, with 9 bases between. CDR3 length equals 13 residues. Written as DNA, the CDR3 is TGTGCCAGCTCCCCTGCGGTTAACTATGGCTACACCTTC. As protein: CASSPAVNYGYTF. The full variable domain, rest sourced from reference TRBV18 and TRBJ1-2, is NAGVMQNPRHLVRRRGQEARLRCSPMKGHSHVYWYRQLPEEGLKFMVYLQKENIIDESGMPKERFSAEFPKEGPSILRIQQVVRGDSAAYFCASSPAVNYGYTFGSGTRLTVV.

The table lists this clone with a count of one. V gene TRBV25-1 combines with J gene TRBJ2-7, with 10 bases fitting TRBD1. This CDR3 comprises 13 residues. From germline, CDR1 is MGHDK and CDR2 SYGVNS. V shed 7 bases, J shed 2 bases, and the junction held 2 bases outside the gene matches. In DNA form, the CDR3 reads TGTGCCAGCAAAGGACAGGGGGCCTACGAGCAGTACTTC. It is translated as CASKGQGAYEQYF.

This chain connects TRBV4-1 to TRBJ1-1; the D gene is possibly TRBD1 (5 bases). The CDR3 loop spans 15 amino acids. CDR1 and CDR2 from the germline V gene are MGHRA and YSYEKL. V dropped 4 bases and J dropped 2 bases, with 14 bases sitting between them. The DNA for the CDR3 is TGCGCCAGCAGCCCCCGCCAGGGCTATAACACTGAAGCTTTCTTT. Protein sequence: CASSPRQGYNTEAFF.

This sequence joins TRBV10-3 and TRBJ2-7; 12 bases are shared with TRBD2. Germline lookup yields CDR1 ENHRY and CDR2 SYGVKD. V lost 11 bases, J lost 3 bases, and 2 bases stayed unmatched. The CDR3 totals 12 residues. CDR3 sequence: CAATSGSYEQYF. Here the CDR3 DNA reads TGTGCCGCGACTAGCGGGAGCTACGAGCAGTACTTC.

This chain joins TRBV12-5 and TRBJ2-6; a possible D gene is TRBD2 (5 bases). The germline CDR1 and CDR2 sequences are LGHNT and FRNRAP. V dropped 9 bases and J dropped 0 bases, with 15 bases sitting between them. This CDR3 has 16 residues. This CDR3 is CARGLARSSGANVLTF. The CDR3 DNA reads TGTGCTAGGGGCTTAGCGAGGTCCTCTGGGGCCAACGTCCTGACTTTC. The complete variable domain, with remaining parts taken from reference TRBV12-5 and TRBJ2-6, reads DARVTQTPRHKVTEMGQEVTMRCQPILGHNTVFWYRQTMMQGLELLAYFRNRAPLDDSGMPKDRFSAEMPDATLATLKIQPSEPRDSAVYFCARGLARSSGANVLTFGAGSRLTVL.

The chain carries TRBV4-1 and TRBJ1-5; a weak D match, TRBD1 (6 bases). V was pared by 4 bases and J by 3 bases, with 16 bases between. The CDR3 is 16 residues long. Germline CDR1 reads MGHRA; CDR2 reads YSYEKL. The CDR3 loop is CASSPIGEGDNQPQHF. For the CDR3, the DNA is TGCGCCAGCAGCCCCATCGGGGAGGGGGACAATCAGCCCCAGCATTTT.

The chain recombines TRBV28 with TRBJ2-2, with 8 bases that match TRBD2. CDR3 size: 14 residues. V lost 5 bases and J lost 1; bases outside the gene matches: 0. Germline V gene data show CDR1 as MDHEN and CDR2 as SYDVKM. The CDR3 loop is CASSTSGNTGELFF. The CDR3 coding sequence is TGTGCCAGCAGTACTAGCGGGAACACCGGGGAGCTGTTTTTT.

The rearrangement uses TRBV28 and TRBJ1-3; 8 bases line up with TRBD1. The germline CDR1 and CDR2 sequences are MDHEN and SYDVKM. V shed 6 bases and J 3 bases; nucleotides not matched to a gene: 4. The CDR3 has 14 amino acids. In DNA form, the CDR3 reads TGTGCCAGCAGCGACAGGGGAGGTGGAAACACCATATATTTT. Translation gives CASSDRGGGNTIYF.

The chain employs TRBV5-1 and TRBJ1-1; 9 bases agree with TRBD1. The ends lost 0 bases at V and 1 base at J; junction bases unmatched: 4. The CDR3 extends over 16 amino acids. Germline V CDR1 and CDR2: SGHRS, YFSETQ. CDR3 coding DNA: TGCGCCAGCAGCTTGGCCGCGGGACAGGGGAACACTGAAGCTTTCTTT. Translation: CASSLAAGQGNTEAFF.

J is TRBJ2-7 and V is TRBV7-2; no firm D call. The length of the CDR3 is 13 residues. V lost 4 bases and J 0 bases, leaving 7 bases between the germline ends. CDR1 SGHTA and CDR2 FQGNSA come from the germline V gene. DNA of the CDR3: TGTGCCAGCAGCTACAGCCTCTCCTACGAGCAGTACTTC. This gives the protein CASSYSLSYEQYF.

The V and J genes are TRBV5-6 and TRBJ2-4, with TRBD2 as a possible D gene (6 bases). Germline V CDR1 and CDR2: SGHDT, YYEEEE. The germline V and J ends were trimmed by 2 bases and 3 bases, with 12 bases remaining between them. There are 15 residues in the CDR3. The CDR3 DNA follows: TGTGCCAGCAGCTTCTTGGGGGAGGACAAAAACATTCAGTACTTC. It specifies CASSFLGEDKNIQYF.